The clone carrying this TCR beta chain occurred a few times. The antigen is not known. The source of the sample is a study of cytomegalovirus exposure and HLA in healthy donors. Findings of the study overall: In a later analysis, at a false discovery rate of 0.05, about 17,000 TCR beta sequences matched HLA alleles.

The primer mix had 60 Vbeta and 13 Jbeta primers. Some clones are missing from TCRdb's copy, which holds only in-frame ones; the method was immunoSEQ multiplex PCR. Here the sample spans 180,000 or so clones, roughly a tenth being singletons. This CDR3 is built from 13 residues. The V gene's germline CDR1 is SEHNR and CDR2 FQNEAQ (reference sequence). J lost 12 bases, V lost 1 base, and 5 bases had no gene match. Sequencing was performed on PBMCs. This TCR came from a young woman in good health and CMV-seropositive. J is TRBJ2-1 and V is TRBV7-9; 8 nucleotides agree with TRBD2. The CDR3 protein is CASSLESGLAQFF. In DNA form, the CDR3 reads TGTGCCAGCAGCTTAGAATCCGGACTAGCGCAGTTCTTC.